The present T cell receptor beta chain was sequenced within a study of OX40 agonist ivuxolimab in advanced cancers. Study context: Partial responses were achieved by three patients, of whom one had hepatocellular carcinoma and two had cutaneous melanoma.

Measured with immunoSEQ multiplex PCR; TCRdb has only the in-frame clones, and not every one. The table has more than 60,000 clones, about 94% seen once. Study conclusions and caveats: Expanded peripheral T cell antigen specificity was not determined. Expanded clones were, on average, more numerous in CD8+ T cells than in CD4+.

Losses at the gene ends were 8 bases for V and 0 bases for J; bases not matched to a gene: 10. Germline lookup yields CDR1 MDHEN and CDR2 SYDVKM. There are 16 residues in the CDR3. On this clone: Its antigen is currently unknown.

This TCR was sampled from an adult with an advanced solid tumor such as melanoma, head and neck, liver or kidney cancer. This chain uses TRBV28 with TRBJ1-1; 9 positions match TRBD1. Specimen: CD4+ or CD8+ T cells sorted from blood, collected in a trial of the OX40 agonist ivuxolimab. The CDR3 loop is CASPPPGQGMNTEAFF. The CDR3 region has the DNA TGTGCCAGCCCTCCTCCGGGACAGGGCATGAACACTGAAGCTTTCTTT.